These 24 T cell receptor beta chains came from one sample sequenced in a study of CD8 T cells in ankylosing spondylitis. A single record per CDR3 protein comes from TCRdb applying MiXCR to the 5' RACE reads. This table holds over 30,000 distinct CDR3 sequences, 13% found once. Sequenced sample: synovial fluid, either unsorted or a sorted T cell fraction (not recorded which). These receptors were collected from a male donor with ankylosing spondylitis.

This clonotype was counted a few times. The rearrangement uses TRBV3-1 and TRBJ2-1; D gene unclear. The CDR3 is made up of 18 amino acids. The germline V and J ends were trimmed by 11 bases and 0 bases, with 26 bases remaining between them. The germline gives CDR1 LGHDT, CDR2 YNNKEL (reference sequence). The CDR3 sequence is CASCPRTNRMSSYNEQFF. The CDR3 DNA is TGTGCCTCCTGCCCCCGGACGAATCGAATGAGCTCCTACAATGAGCAGTTCTTC.

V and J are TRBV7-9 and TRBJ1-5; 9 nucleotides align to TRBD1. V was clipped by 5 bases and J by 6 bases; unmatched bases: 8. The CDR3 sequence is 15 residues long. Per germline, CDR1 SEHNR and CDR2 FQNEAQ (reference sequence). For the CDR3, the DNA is TGTGCCAGCAGCCTCACCGGGACAGGGAGTCAGCCCCAGCATTTT. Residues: CASSLTGTGSQPQHF.

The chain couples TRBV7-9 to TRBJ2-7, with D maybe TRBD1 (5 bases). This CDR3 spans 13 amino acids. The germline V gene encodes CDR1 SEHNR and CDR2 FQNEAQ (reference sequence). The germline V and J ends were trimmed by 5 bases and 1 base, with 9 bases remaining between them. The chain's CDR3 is CASSQTASYEQYF. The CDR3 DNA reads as TGTGCCAGCAGCCAGACAGCGTCCTACGAGCAGTACTTC.

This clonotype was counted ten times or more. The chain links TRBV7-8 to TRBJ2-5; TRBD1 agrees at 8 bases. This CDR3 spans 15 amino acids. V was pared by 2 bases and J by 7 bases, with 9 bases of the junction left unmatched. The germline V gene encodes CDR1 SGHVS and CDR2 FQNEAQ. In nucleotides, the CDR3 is TGTGCCAGCAGCTTACTGACAGGGGATGAAGGGACCCAGTACTTC. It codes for CASSLLTGDEGTQYF.

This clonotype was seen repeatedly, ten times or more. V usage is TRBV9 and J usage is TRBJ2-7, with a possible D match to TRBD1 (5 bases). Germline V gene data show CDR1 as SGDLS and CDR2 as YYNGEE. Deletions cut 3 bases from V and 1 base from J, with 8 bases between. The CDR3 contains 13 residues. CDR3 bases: TGTGCCAGCAGCGGCGACAGTTCCTACGAGCAGTACTTC. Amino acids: CASSGDSSYEQYF. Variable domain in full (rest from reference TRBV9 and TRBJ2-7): DSGVTQTPKHLITATGQRVTLRCSPRSGDLSVYWYQQSLDQGLQFLIQYYNGEERAKGNILERFSAQQFPDLHSELNLSSLELGDSALYFCASSGDSSYEQYFGPGTRLTVT.

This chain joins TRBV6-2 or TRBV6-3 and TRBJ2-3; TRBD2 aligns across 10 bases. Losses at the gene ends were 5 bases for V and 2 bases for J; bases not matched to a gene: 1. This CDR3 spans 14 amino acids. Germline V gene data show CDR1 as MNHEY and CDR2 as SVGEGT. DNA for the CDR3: TGTGCCAGCAGTAGCGGGGGGGCCACAGATACGCAGTATTTT. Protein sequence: CASSSGGATDTQYF.

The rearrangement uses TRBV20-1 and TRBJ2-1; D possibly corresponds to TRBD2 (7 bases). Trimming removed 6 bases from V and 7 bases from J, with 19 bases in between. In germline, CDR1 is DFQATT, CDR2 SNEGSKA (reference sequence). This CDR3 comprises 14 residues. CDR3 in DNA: TGCAGTGCCACCTCAAGGGGGGGACTGAATGAGCAGTTCTTC. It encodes CSATSRGGLNEQFF.

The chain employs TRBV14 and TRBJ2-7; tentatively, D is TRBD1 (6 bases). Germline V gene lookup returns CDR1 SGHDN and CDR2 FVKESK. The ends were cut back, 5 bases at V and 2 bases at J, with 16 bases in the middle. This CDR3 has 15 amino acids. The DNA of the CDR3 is TGTGCCAGCAGCAAAGGACAGCCTGATACCTACGAGCAGTACTTC. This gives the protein CASSKGQPDTYEQYF.

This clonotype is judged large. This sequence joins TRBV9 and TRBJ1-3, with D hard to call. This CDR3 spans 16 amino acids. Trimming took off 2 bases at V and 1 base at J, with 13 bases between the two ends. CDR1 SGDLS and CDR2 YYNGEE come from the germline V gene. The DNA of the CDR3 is TGTGCCAGCAGCGTTAGTCTTGGTCTATCTGGAAACACCATATATTTT. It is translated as CASSVSLGLSGNTIYF.

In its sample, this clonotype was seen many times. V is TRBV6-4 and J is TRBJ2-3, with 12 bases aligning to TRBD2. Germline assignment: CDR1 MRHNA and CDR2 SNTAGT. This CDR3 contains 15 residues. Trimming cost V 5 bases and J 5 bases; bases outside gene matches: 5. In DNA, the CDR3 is TGTGCCAGCAGTCAACTAGCGGGAGGAGGAGATACGCAGTATTTT. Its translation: CASSQLAGGGDTQYF.

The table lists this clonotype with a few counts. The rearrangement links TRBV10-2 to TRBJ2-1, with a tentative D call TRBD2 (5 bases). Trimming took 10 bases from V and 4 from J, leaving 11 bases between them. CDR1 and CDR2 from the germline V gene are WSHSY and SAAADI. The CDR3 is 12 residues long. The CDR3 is CAIRTLYNEQFF. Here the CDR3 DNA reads TGCGCCATCAGGACTTTATACAATGAGCAGTTCTTC.

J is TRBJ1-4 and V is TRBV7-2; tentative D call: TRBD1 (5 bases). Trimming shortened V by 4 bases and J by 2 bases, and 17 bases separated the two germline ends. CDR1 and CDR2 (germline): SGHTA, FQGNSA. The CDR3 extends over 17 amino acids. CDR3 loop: CASSYLLRVGTNEKLFF. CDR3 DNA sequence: TGTGCCAGCAGCTACCTCCTCAGGGTGGGGACTAATGAAAAACTGTTTTTT.

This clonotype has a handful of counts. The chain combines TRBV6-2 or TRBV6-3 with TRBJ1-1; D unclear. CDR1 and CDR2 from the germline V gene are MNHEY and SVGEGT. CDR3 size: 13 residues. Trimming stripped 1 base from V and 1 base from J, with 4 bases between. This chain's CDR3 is CASSYFKNTEAFF. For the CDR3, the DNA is TGTGCCAGCAGTTACTTTAAGAACACTGAAGCTTTCTTT.

CDR3 coding DNA: TGTGCCTCCGCCAGCCAGGGGTTCGATTCACCCCTCCACTTT. This gives the protein CASASQGFDSPLHF. The V call is TRBV10-3, the J call TRBJ1-6; D might be TRBD1 (6 bases). CDR1 is ENHRY and CDR2 is SYGVKD in the germline V gene. V gave up 11 bases and J gave up 8 bases, with 19 bases separating them. CDR3 length: 14 amino acids.

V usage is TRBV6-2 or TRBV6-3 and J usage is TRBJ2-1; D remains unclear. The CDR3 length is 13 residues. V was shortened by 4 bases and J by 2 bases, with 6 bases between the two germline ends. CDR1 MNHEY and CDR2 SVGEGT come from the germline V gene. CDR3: CASSSGPYNEQFF. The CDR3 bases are TGTGCCAGCAGTTCCGGGCCCTACAATGAGCAGTTCTTC.

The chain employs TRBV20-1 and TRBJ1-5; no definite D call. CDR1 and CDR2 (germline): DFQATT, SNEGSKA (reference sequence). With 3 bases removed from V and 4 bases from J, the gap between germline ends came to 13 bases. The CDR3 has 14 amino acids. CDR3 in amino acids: CSASDNFENQPQHF. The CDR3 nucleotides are TGCAGTGCTAGTGACAATTTTGAAAATCAGCCCCAGCATTTT.

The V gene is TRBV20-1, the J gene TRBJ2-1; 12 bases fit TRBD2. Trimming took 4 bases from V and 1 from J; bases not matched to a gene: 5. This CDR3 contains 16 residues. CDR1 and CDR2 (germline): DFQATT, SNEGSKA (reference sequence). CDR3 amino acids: CSANAGLAGSYNEQFF. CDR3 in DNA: TGCAGTGCTAACGCTGGACTAGCGGGGTCCTACAATGAGCAGTTCTTC.

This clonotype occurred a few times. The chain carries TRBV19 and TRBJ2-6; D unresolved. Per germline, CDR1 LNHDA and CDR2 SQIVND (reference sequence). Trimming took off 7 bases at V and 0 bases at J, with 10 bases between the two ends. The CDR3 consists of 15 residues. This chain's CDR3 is CASKVRDSGANVLTF. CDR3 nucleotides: TGTGCCAGTAAGGTCAGAGACTCTGGGGCCAACGTCCTGACTTTC.

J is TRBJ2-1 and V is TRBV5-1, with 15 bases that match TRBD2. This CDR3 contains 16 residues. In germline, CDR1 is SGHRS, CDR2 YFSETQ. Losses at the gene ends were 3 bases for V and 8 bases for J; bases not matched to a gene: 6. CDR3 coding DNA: TGCGCCAGCAGCTCCTGGACTAGCGGGAGGGGGGATGAGCAGTTCTTC. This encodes CASSSWTSGRGDEQFF. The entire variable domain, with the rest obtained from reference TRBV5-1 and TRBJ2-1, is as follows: KAGVTQTPRYLIKTRGQQVTLSCSPISGHRSVSWYQQTPGQGLQFLFEYFSETQRNKGNFPGRFSGRQFSNSRSEMNVSTLELGDSALYLCASSSWTSGRGDEQFFGPGTRLTVL.

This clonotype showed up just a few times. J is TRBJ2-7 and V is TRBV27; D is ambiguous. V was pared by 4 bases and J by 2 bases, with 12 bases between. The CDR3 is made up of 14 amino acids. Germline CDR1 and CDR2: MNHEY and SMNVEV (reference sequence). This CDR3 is CASSSLPQAYEQYF. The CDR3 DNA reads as TGTGCCAGCAGTTCGCTTCCTCAGGCCTACGAGCAGTACTTC.

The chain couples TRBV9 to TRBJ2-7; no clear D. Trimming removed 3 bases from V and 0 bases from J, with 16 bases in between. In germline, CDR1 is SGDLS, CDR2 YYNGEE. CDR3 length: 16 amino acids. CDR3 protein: CASSENQDGFSYEQYF. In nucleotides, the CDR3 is TGTGCCAGCAGCGAGAACCAGGACGGGTTCTCCTACGAGCAGTACTTC.

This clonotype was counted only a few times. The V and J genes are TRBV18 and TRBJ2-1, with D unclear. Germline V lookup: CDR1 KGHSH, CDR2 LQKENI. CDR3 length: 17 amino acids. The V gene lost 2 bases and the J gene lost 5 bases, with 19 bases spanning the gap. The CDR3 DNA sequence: TGTGCCAGCTCACCAGATCTGAGGTACTTTACTAACAATGAGCAGTTCTTC. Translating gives CASSPDLRYFTNNEQFF. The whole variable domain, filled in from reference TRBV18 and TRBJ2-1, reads NAGVMQNPRHLVRRRGQEARLRCSPMKGHSHVYWYRQLPEEGLKFMVYLQKENIIDESGMPKERFSAEFPKEGPSILRIQQVVRGDSAAYFCASSPDLRYFTNNEQFFGPGTRLTVL.

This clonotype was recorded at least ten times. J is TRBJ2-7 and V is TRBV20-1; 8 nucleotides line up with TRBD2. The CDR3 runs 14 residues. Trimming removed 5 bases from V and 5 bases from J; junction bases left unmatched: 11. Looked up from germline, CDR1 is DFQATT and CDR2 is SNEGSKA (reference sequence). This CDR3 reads CSAPGGEGRHEQYF. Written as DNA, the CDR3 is TGCAGTGCTCCCGGGGGGGAGGGCCGCCACGAGCAGTACTTC.

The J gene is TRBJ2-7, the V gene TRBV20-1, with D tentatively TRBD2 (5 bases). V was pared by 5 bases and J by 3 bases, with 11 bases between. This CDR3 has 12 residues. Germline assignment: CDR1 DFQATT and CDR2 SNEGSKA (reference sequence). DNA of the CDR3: TGCAGTGCTCCCGGACTTCTCTACGAGCAGTACTTC. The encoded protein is CSAPGLLYEQYF.